This T cell receptor beta chain was found in a study of cytomegalovirus exposure and HLA in healthy donors. The J segment lost 8 bases and the V segment lost 7 bases, leaving 8 bases of the junction unmatched. CDR3 length: 14 residues. Per the germline V gene, CDR1 is MDHEN and CDR2 is SYDVKM. The PCR employed 60 Vbeta primers together with 13 Jbeta primers. The method was immunoSEQ multiplex PCR; TCRdb's version includes in-frame clones alone and lacks a portion of them. The repertoire has some 110,000 clones, about four fifths of them found once; the top ten carry 2% to 2.5%. The specimen sequenced was PBMCs. J is TRBJ2-1 and V is TRBV28, with 10 nucleotides matching TRBD1. The sequence was collected from a man in his thirties or forties in good health and CMV-seronegative. CDR3 region: CASISGQGQDEQFF. CDR3 nucleotide sequence: TGTGCCAGCATCTCGGGACAGGGGCAGGATGAGCAGTTCTTC.